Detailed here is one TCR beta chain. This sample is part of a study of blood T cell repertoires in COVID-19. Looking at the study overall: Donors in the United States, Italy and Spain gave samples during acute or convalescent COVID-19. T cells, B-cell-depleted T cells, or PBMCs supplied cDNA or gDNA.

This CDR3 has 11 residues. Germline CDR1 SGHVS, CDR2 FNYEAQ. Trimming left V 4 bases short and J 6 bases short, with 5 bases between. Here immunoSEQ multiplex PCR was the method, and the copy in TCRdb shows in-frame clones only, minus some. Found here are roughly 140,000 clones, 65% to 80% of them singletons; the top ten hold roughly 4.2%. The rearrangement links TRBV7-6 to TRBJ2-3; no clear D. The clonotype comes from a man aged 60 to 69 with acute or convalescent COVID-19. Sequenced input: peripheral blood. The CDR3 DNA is TGTGCCAGCAGCTCTTCCGATACGCAGTATTTT. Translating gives CASSSSDTQYF.